Each of the 32 T cell receptor beta chains below was sequenced from the same sample in a study of graft-versus-host responses after intestinal transplantation. TCRdb's table, derived via immunoSEQ multiplex PCR, lists solely in-frame clones and lacks some. The top ten hold approximately 3.4% of the sample, which has about 15,000 clones, 74% seen once. To release intraepithelial and lamina propria lymphocytes, the graft tissue was processed. The specimen comprised ileum tissue, sampled 14 days after transplant. The receptors were gathered from a human patient who received an intestinal transplant, so some T cells may come from the graft donor.

The gene calls are TRBV6-5 and TRBJ2-1; 10 bases line up with TRBD2. The trim removed 6 bases at V and 4 bases at J, leaving 6 bases unmatched. The CDR3 totals 15 residues. CDR1 MNHEY and CDR2 SVGAGI come from the germline V gene. The CDR3 is CASSASGSGYNEQFF. DNA of the CDR3: TGTGCCAGCAGCGCTAGCGGGAGCGGATACAATGAGCAGTTCTTC.

The rearrangement uses TRBV30 and TRBJ2-1; 9 positions agree with TRBD2. Looked up from germline, CDR1 is GTSNPN and CDR2 is SVGIG (reference sequence). Unmatched junction bases numbered 8, after V lost 3 bases and J lost 2 bases. There are 16 residues in the CDR3. This CDR3 is CAWRRDLAGAYNEQFF. The CDR3 region has the DNA TGTGCCTGGAGGAGGGATTTAGCGGGGGCCTACAATGAGCAGTTCTTC.

J is TRBJ2-2 and V is TRBV2, with 10 bases fitting TRBD1. Germline V gives CDR1 SNHLY, CDR2 FYNNEI. Trimming took 7 bases from V and 7 from J; bases not matched to a gene: 3. This CDR3 is 13 amino acids long. CDR3 in amino acids: CASKGQGFGELFF. CDR3 DNA: TGTGCCAGCAAGGGACAGGGGTTCGGGGAGCTGTTTTTT. Variable domain in full (rest from reference TRBV2 and TRBJ2-2): EPEVTQTPSHQVTQMGQEVILRCVPISNHLYFYWYRQILGQKVEFLVSFYNNEISEKSEIFDDQFSVERPDGSNFTLKIRSTKLEDSAMYFCASKGQGFGELFFGEGSRLTVL.

The chain carries TRBV2 and TRBJ2-5; 10 nucleotides align to TRBD1. Per germline, CDR1 SNHLY and CDR2 FYNNEI. Germline trimming cut 6 bases from V and 4 bases from J; bases unmatched to any gene: 8. The CDR3 spans 15 residues. DNA for the CDR3: TGTGCCAGCAGCTTGAGGGACAGGGGCCGAGAGACCCAGTACTTC. It specifies CASSLRDRGRETQYF.

V and J are TRBV5-1 and TRBJ1-1; no reliable D call. Germline V lookup: CDR1 SGHRS, CDR2 YFSETQ. This CDR3 spans 15 amino acids. Deletions cut 0 bases from V and 0 bases from J, with 9 bases between. The CDR3 protein is CASSLASALNTEAFF. CDR3 DNA sequence: TGCGCCAGCAGCTTGGCGTCTGCATTGAACACTGAAGCTTTCTTT.

This clone was counted a single time. This sequence joins TRBV5-6 and TRBJ2-7; 7 positions agree with TRBD2. J lost 1 base, V lost 2 bases, and 3 bases had no gene match. Germline assignment: CDR1 SGHDT and CDR2 YYEEEE. The CDR3 has 14 residues. CDR3 nucleotide sequence: TGTGCCAGCAGCTTTAGCGGGTTTTCCTACGAGCAGTACTTC. Protein sequence: CASSFSGFSYEQYF.

The chain recombines TRBV30 with TRBJ2-7; TRBD2 agrees at 9 bases. The V gene's germline CDR1 is GTSNPN and CDR2 SVGIG (reference sequence). After removal of 2 bases from V and 3 bases from J, the junction contained 5 bases not matched to a gene. The CDR3 consists of 14 residues. CDR3 DNA: TGTGCCTGGAGTAGGACTAGCGAGATCTACGAGCAGTACTTC. This encodes CAWSRTSEIYEQYF. The variable domain in full, completed from reference TRBV30 and TRBJ2-7, reads SQTIHQWPATLVQPVGSPLSLECTVEGTSNPNLYWYRQAAGRGLQLLFYSVGIGQISSEVPQNLSASRPQDRQFILSSKKLLLSDSGFYLCAWSRTSEIYEQYFGPGTRLTVT.

The chain recombines TRBV5-1 with TRBJ1-5; maybe TRBD1 (5 bases). Germline CDR1 is SGHRS and CDR2 is YFSETQ. The CDR3 sequence is 15 residues long. The V end lost 0 bases, the J end lost 1 base, and 8 bases lay between the germline ends. The CDR3 is CASSLAGASNQPQHF. The CDR3 DNA follows: TGCGCCAGCAGCTTGGCCGGGGCGAGCAATCAGCCCCAGCATTTT.

The chain joins TRBV6-5 to TRBJ1-2; possibly TRBD1 for D (6 bases). The germline gives CDR1 MNHEY, CDR2 SVGAGI. This CDR3 is built from 15 residues. Trimming pared 6 bases from V and 2 bases from J, leaving 16 bases between. For the CDR3, the DNA is TGTGCCAGCAGACGCACCGGGACACAGAACTATGGCTACACCTTC. Translation: CASRRTGTQNYGYTF.

This clone was counted only a few times. The genes are TRBV7-9 and TRBJ1-5; D gene ambiguous. The V gene's germline CDR1 is SEHNR and CDR2 FQNEAQ (reference sequence). The V and J ends lost 4 bases and 5 bases respectively, with 6 bases between them. CDR3 length: 12 amino acids. The DNA for the CDR3 is TGTGCCAGCAGCTCGCCAGATCAGCCCCAGCATTTT. This sequence encodes CASSSPDQPQHF.

V and J are TRBV6-6 and TRBJ2-3, with TRBD2 identical over 8 bases. Germline-derived CDR1 and CDR2 are MNHNY and SVGAGI (reference sequence). CDR3 length equals 14 residues. Trimming took 7 bases from V and 6 from J; bases not matched to a gene: 9. In nucleotides, the CDR3 is TGTGCCAGCACTCGGGGGGGCCCCTACGATACGCAGTATTTT. This gives the protein CASTRGGPYDTQYF.

The CDR3 DNA reads TGTGCCAGCAGCATTCGGGGGGGCGCCCCCACAGATACGCAGTATTTT. Translation gives CASSIRGGAPTDTQYF. The chain couples TRBV11-2 to TRBJ2-3; 8 bases align to TRBD2. The CDR3 length is 16 residues. V shed 5 bases and J 2 bases; nucleotides not matched to a gene: 9. Germline V gene data show CDR1 as SGHAT and CDR2 as FQNNGV.

This rearrangement joins TRBV5-4 to TRBJ2-5; 13 bases match TRBD2. This CDR3 has 15 amino acids. Trimming at V came to 4 bases and at J to 5 bases, leaving 5 bases not matched to a gene. CDR1 is SGHNT and CDR2 is YYREEE in the germline V gene (reference sequence). CDR3 bases: TGTGCCAGCAGCATGGGACTAGCGGGGATGGAGACCCAGTACTTC. Its translation: CASSMGLAGMETQYF.

The V gene is TRBV19, the J gene TRBJ1-1; TRBD1 matches 10 bases. V lost 6 bases to trimming and J lost 1 base; unmatched junction nucleotides: 2. The germline CDR1 and CDR2 sequences are LNHDA and SQIVND (reference sequence). The CDR3 totals 14 residues. Here the CDR3 DNA reads TGTGCCAGTAGCCGACAGGGGGCGAACACTGAAGCTTTCTTT. Translating gives CASSRQGANTEAFF. The variable domain in full, completed from reference TRBV19 and TRBJ1-1, reads DGGITQSPKYLFRKEGQNVTLSCEQNLNHDAMYWYRQDPGQGLRLIYYSQIVNDFQKGDIAEGYSVSREKKESFPLTVTSAQKNPTAFYLCASSRQGANTEAFFGQGTRLTVV.

The V and J genes are TRBV6-5 and TRBJ2-1, with 13 bases aligning to TRBD2. Germline V gene lookup returns CDR1 MNHEY and CDR2 SVGAGI. The CDR3 consists of 14 residues. The junction had 5 bases not matched to a gene; V was cut back by 9 bases and J by 6 bases. In nucleotides, the CDR3 is TGTGCCAGTGGACTAGCGGGAGTTGGCAATGAGCAGTTCTTC. Its translation is CASGLAGVGNEQFF.

This sequence joins TRBV19 and TRBJ1-3, with D unresolved. V lost 4 bases, J lost 0 bases, and 10 bases lay in between. Germline CDR1 reads LNHDA; CDR2 reads SQIVND (reference sequence). The CDR3 spans 15 residues. CDR3 in amino acids: CASSRPGSSGNTIYF. The CDR3 bases are TGTGCCAGTAGTAGACCAGGAAGCTCTGGAAACACCATATATTTT.

The chain employs TRBV7-9 and TRBJ1-5; no definite D call. V lost 5 bases, J lost 7 bases, and 9 bases lay in between. This CDR3 is 12 amino acids long. Germline CDR1 reads SEHNR; CDR2 reads FQNEAQ (reference sequence). The CDR3 DNA reads as TGTGCCAGCAGCATCACGTCGCAGCCCCAGCATTTT. Protein sequence: CASSITSQPQHF.

The chain's CDR3 is CASSVQGLGDTEAFF. The CDR3 DNA reads TGTGCCAGCAGCGTACAGGGGCTGGGGGACACTGAAGCTTTCTTT. The chain uses TRBV9 and TRBJ1-1, with a weak D call TRBD1 (6 bases). The CDR3 is 15 residues long. Trimming shortened V by 1 base and J by 3 bases, and 13 bases separated the two germline ends. CDR1 and CDR2 from the germline V gene are SGDLS and YYNGEE.

The chain joins TRBV5-1 to TRBJ2-1, with 10 nucleotides matching TRBD2. CDR3 length equals 16 residues. Trimming cost V 0 bases and J 2 bases; bases outside gene matches: 2. Per germline, CDR1 SGHRS and CDR2 YFSETQ. CDR3 region: CASSLVAGGTYNEQFF. The CDR3 DNA is TGCGCCAGCAGCTTGGTAGCGGGAGGTACCTACAATGAGCAGTTCTTC.

The chain recombines TRBV7-9 with TRBJ2-1, with no clear D. Germline V lookup: CDR1 SEHNR, CDR2 FQNEAQ (reference sequence). V lost 6 bases to trimming and J lost 5 bases, with 8 bases between them. CDR3 length equals 12 residues. As DNA, the CDR3 is TGTGCCAGCAGTCCCAACCACAATGAGCAGTTCTTC. This codes for CASSPNHNEQFF.

The genes are TRBV18 and TRBJ2-7; TRBD2 aligns across 11 bases. After removal of 6 bases from V and 3 bases from J, the junction contained 4 bases not matched to a gene. The length of the CDR3 is 14 residues. Germline CDR1 KGHSH, CDR2 LQKENI. CDR3 in DNA: TGTGCCAGCTCCCCGGGGACTAGCGGCTACGAGCAGTACTTC. Translation: CASSPGTSGYEQYF.

This CDR3 is CASSLGPNTEAFF. CDR3 coding DNA: TGCGCCAGCAGCTTGGGACCAAACACTGAAGCTTTCTTT. The V and J genes are TRBV5-1 and TRBJ1-1, with D unresolved. CDR1 is SGHRS, CDR2 YFSETQ, per germline. V lost 0 bases, J lost 2 bases, and 5 bases lay in between. This CDR3 region has 13 residues.

The chain couples TRBV7-9 to TRBJ2-1; 7 bases line up with TRBD2. The CDR3 contains 15 residues. V was pared by 2 bases and J by 9 bases, with 10 bases of the junction left unmatched. Germline V lookup: CDR1 SEHNR, CDR2 FQNEAQ (reference sequence). CDR3 protein: CASSLTPYTGGEQFF. CDR3 sequence (DNA): TGTGCCAGCAGCTTAACCCCCTACACGGGAGGTGAGCAGTTCTTC.

This clone was recorded only once. V is TRBV5-6 and J is TRBJ1-5; the D is unclear. In germline, CDR1 is SGHDT, CDR2 YYEEEE. V gave up 2 bases and J gave up 3 bases, with 12 bases separating them. The length of the CDR3 is 15 residues. CDR3 amino acids: CASSFFLVPNQPQHF. The CDR3 coding sequence is TGTGCCAGCAGCTTCTTCCTGGTTCCCAATCAGCCCCAGCATTTT.

The CDR3 DNA sequence: TGTGCCAGCCAAAAGCGGGGCTACAATGAGCAGTTCTTC. Residues: CASQKRGYNEQFF. The V gene is TRBV6-1, the J gene TRBJ2-1; 7 nucleotides agree with TRBD2. The CDR3 totals 13 residues. Germline lookup yields CDR1 MNHNS and CDR2 SASEGT. Trimming took 8 bases from V and 3 from J; bases not matched to a gene: 4.

The CDR3 DNA is TGCGCCAGCAGCCAAGATATTGGCAGGGGACGCAAACCGAACACTGAAGCTTTCTTT. Protein: CASSQDIGRGRKPNTEAFF. The chain recombines TRBV4-1 with TRBJ1-1; D might be TRBD1 (6 bases). Germline V gene sequence: CDR1 MGHRA, CDR2 YSYEKL. The V and J ends lost 0 bases and 1 base respectively, with 21 bases between them. The CDR3 runs to 19 residues.

The genes are TRBV11-2 and TRBJ1-2; 7 bases align to TRBD1. The ends lost 1 base at V and 8 bases at J; junction bases unmatched: 7. Per germline, CDR1 SGHAT and CDR2 FQNNGV. The CDR3 is 14 residues long. The CDR3 loop reads CASSLVTGVSGYTF. The CDR3 nucleotides are TGTGCCAGCAGCTTAGTTACAGGGGTCTCCGGCTACACCTTC.

V and J are TRBV6-1 and TRBJ1-1, with unresolved D. V was clipped by 2 bases and J by 0 bases, with 10 bases between them. CDR1 and CDR2 (germline): MNHNS, SASEGT. The CDR3 covers 15 residues. The DNA for the CDR3 is TGTGCCAGCAGTGAAACGTGGCGCATGAACACTGAAGCTTTCTTT. The encoded protein is CASSETWRMNTEAFF.

CDR3 loop: CASSPSPDFSYYEQYF. CDR3 DNA sequence: TGTGCCAGCAGCCCTAGCCCCGACTTCTCCTACTACGAGCAGTACTTC. The rearrangement joins TRBV7-6 to TRBJ2-7; a possible D gene is TRBD2 (5 bases). V was shortened by 5 bases and J by 3 bases, with 20 bases between the two germline ends. Germline V gene data show CDR1 as SGHVS and CDR2 as FNYEAQ. The CDR3 loop spans 16 amino acids.

The chain has TRBV21-1 and TRBJ2-1; no DNA check was done on the table's D call, TRBD2. TRBV21-1 corresponds to a pseudogene. CDR3 length: 13 amino acids. DNA of the CDR3: TGTGCCAGCAGCAAAGCGTCTAGCGGTGCGCAGTTCTTC. Translated: CASSKASSGAQFF.

The chain uses TRBV10-2 and TRBJ1-1; no clear D gene. Trimming left V 3 bases short and J 1 base short, with 12 bases between. Germline-derived CDR1 and CDR2 are WSHSY and SAAADI. The length of the CDR3 is 15 residues. This CDR3 is CASSDWEGWNTEAFF. The CDR3 nucleotides are TGCGCCAGCAGTGACTGGGAGGGATGGAACACTGAAGCTTTCTTT.

This clone was counted a few times. The rearrangement joins TRBV9 to TRBJ1-1; D perhaps matches TRBD1 (6 bases). Germline V gives CDR1 SGDLS, CDR2 YYNGEE. Between the trimmed V and J ends, which lost 6 bases and 1 base, there was a span of 13 bases. The CDR3 has 14 amino acids. The CDR3 region has the DNA TGTGCCAGCAACCCGGACAGCCCGAACACTGAAGCTTTCTTT. Translation: CASNPDSPNTEAFF.